Reported below is one T cell receptor (beta chain). This sample is drawn from a study of blood T cell repertoires in COVID-19. Study overall: The United States, Italy and Spain supplied acute and convalescent COVID-19 samples. PBMCs, B-cell-depleted T cells, or T cells provided the cDNA or gDNA that made up the material.

Per the authors' pipeline: Estimated nucleated cell counts came from reference gene primer amplification. Measured with immunoSEQ multiplex PCR; TCRdb has only the in-frame clones, and not every one. V and J calls and clone size are those listed in that table; D and trimming were worked out from the DNA. The table has 90,000 to 110,000 clones, approximately 87% seen once. Germline loops: CDR1 LNHDA, CDR2 SQIVND (reference sequence). This CDR3 spans 14 amino acids. Trimming stripped 4 bases from V and 0 bases from J, with 10 bases between. The sample comprised peripheral blood. This sequence originates from a woman aged 60-70 years with acute or convalescent COVID-19. This chain links TRBV19 with TRBJ2-7; D ambiguous. Written as DNA, the CDR3 is TGTGCCAGTAGTAGAGTCCCAAACTCCTACGAGCAGTACTTC. It yields the protein CASSRVPNSYEQYF.